The clone carrying this TCR beta chain was picked up a small number of times. Cohort allocation depended upon clinical history that participants reported. Original methodology: Estimation of nucleated cell counts was performed using reference gene primer amplification. The method was immunoSEQ multiplex PCR; TCRdb's version includes in-frame clones alone and lacks a portion of them. The V and J calls and clone size are taken from that table; D and trimming were inferred from the DNA. The sample records about 220,000 clones, 85% to 90% being singletons. Trimming left V 7 bases short and J 4 bases short, with 16 bases between. This CDR3 spans 14 amino acids. Germline V CDR1 and CDR2: SNHLY, FYNNEI. The sample comes from a study of blood T cell repertoires in COVID-19. Study information: The United States, Italy and Spain supplied acute and convalescent COVID-19 samples.

The TCR comes from a man aged 30 to 45 who had been exposed to COVID-19. The sample consisted of PBMCs or T cells enriched from blood (not recorded which). The chain employs TRBV2 and TRBJ2-5, with a weak D call TRBD1 (6 bases). In nucleotides, the CDR3 is TGTGCCAGCAACCGAGGACAGTTCGTAGAGACCCAGTACTTC. Its protein product is CASNRGQFVETQYF.